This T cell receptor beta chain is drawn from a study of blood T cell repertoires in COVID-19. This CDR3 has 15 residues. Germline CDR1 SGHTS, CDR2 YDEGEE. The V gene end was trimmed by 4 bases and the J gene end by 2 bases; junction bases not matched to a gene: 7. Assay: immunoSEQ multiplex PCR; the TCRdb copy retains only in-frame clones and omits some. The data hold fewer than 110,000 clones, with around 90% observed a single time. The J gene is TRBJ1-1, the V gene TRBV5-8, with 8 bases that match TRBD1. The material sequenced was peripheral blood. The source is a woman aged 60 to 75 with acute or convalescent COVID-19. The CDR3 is CASSGGDRSNTEAFF. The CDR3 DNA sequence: TGTGCCAGCAGCGGGGGGGACAGGTCTAACACTGAAGCTTTCTTT. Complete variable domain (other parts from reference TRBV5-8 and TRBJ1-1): EAGVTQSPTHLIKTRGQQATLRCSPISGHTSVYWYQQALGLGLQFLLWYDEGEERNRGNFPPRFSGRQFPNYSSELNVNALELEDSALYLCASSGGDRSNTEAFFGQGTRLTVV.